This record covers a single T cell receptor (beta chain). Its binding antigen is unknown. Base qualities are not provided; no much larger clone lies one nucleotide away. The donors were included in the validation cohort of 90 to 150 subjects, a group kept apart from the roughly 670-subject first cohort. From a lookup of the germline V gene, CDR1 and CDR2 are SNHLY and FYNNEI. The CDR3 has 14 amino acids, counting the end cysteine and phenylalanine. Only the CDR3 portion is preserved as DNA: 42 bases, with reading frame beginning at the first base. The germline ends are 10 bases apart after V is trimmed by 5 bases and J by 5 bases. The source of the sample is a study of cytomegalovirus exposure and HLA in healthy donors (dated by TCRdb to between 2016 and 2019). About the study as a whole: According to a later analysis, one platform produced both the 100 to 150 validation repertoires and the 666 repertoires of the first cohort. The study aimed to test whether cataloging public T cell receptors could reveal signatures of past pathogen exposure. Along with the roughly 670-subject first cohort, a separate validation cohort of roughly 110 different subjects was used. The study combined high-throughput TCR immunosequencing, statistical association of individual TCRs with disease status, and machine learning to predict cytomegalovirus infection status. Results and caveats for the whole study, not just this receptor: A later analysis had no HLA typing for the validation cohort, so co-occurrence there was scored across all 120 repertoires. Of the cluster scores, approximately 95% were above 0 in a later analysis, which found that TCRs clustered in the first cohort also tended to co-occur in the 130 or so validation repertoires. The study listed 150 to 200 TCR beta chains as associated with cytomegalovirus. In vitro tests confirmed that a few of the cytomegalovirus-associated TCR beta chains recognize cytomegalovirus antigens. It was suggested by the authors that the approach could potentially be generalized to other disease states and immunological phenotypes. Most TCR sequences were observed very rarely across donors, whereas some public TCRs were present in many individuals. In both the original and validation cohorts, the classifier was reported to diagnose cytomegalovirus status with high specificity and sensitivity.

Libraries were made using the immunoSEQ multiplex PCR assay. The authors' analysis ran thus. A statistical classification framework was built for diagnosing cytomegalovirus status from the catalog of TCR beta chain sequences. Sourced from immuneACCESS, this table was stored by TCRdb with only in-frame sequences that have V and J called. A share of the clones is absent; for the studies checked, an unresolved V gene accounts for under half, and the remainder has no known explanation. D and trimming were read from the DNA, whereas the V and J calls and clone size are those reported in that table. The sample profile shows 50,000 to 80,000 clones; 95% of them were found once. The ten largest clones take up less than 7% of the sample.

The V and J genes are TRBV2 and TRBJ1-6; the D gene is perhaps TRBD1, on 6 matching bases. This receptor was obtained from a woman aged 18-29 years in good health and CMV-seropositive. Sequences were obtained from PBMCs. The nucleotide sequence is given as TGTGCCAGCAGTCCACGGACAGATAATTCACCCCTCCACTTT. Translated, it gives CASSPRTDNSPLHF.